The 19 T cell receptor beta chains presented below share a single source sample, sequenced in a study of T cells in Graves' hyperthyroidism and ophthalmopathy. The investigators amplified TCR beta CDR3 regions from RNA transcripts. RT-PCR in the first round (using the HTBI primer set) targeted the TCR CDR3. MiXCR was run by TCRdb on the multiplex PCR reads, yielding one entry per CDR3 protein. This table holds around 350,000 distinct CDR3 sequences, over 15% found once. The sample comprised blood. Receptor source: a woman aged 18-35 years with Graves' hyperthyroidism.

This clonotype appeared many times. This chain connects TRBV24-1 to TRBJ1-2, with unresolved D. Germline V gives CDR1 KGHDR, CDR2 SFDVKD. Trimming took off 2 bases at V and 3 bases at J, with 12 bases between the two ends. This CDR3 has 15 residues. The CDR3 nucleotides read TGTGCCACCAGTGATTCATGGTCTTCCCACTATGGCTACACCTTC. Amino acids: CATSDSWSSHYGYTF.

In its sample, this clonotype was seen many times. This chain links TRBV5-8 with TRBJ1-2; D not certain. CDR1 SGHTS and CDR2 YDEGEE come from the germline V gene. This CDR3 is built from 13 residues. The V and J ends lost 4 bases and 8 bases respectively, with 15 bases between them. Here the CDR3 reads CASSALEGLGYTF. The CDR3 region has the DNA TGTGCCAGCAGCGCCCTGGAGGGCTTGGGCTACACCTTC.

The chain couples TRBV2 to TRBJ2-2; D remains unclear. This CDR3 is built from 16 residues. In germline, CDR1 is SNHLY, CDR2 FYNNEI. V gave up 1 base and J gave up 1 base, with 10 bases separating them. The CDR3 bases are TGTGCCAGCAGTGAAGAGAAGGCTTTGAACACCGGGGAGCTGTTTTTT. It specifies CASSEEKALNTGELFF.

The CDR3 sequence is CASSGLNSGNTIYF. The CDR3 region has the DNA TGTGCCAGTTCTGGCCTGAACTCTGGAAACACCATATATTTT. The V call is TRBV12-3 or TRBV12-4, the J call TRBJ1-3; D ambiguous. This CDR3 is 14 amino acids long. V was shortened by 9 bases and J by 0 bases, with 12 bases between the two germline ends.

This chain links TRBV5-1 with TRBJ1-3; 10 positions agree with TRBD1. The length of the CDR3 is 16 residues. Germline assignment: CDR1 SGHRS and CDR2 YFSETQ. The junction had 4 bases not matched to a gene; V was cut back by 4 bases and J by 0 bases. CDR3: CASSAGTGDSGNTIYF. In DNA, the CDR3 is TGCGCCAGCAGCGCCGGGACAGGGGACTCTGGAAACACCATATATTTT.

Remarks on this clonotype: Given a much more abundant clone one base away, this may be a read error. This chain links TRBV11-2 with TRBJ2-5; 8 positions match TRBD2. CDR1 SGHAT and CDR2 FQNNGV come from the germline V gene. The CDR3 covers 14 residues. The CDR3 DNA reads as TGTGTCAGCAGCTTGCGGGGGGACATGCAGACCCAGTACTTC. Translation gives CVSSLRGDMQTQYF.

This clonotype has at least ten counts. This chain links TRBV6-1 with TRBJ1-1; D is uncertain. V lost 1 base to trimming and J lost 11 bases, with 14 bases between them. The CDR3 is 13 residues long. Germline V CDR1 and CDR2: MNHNS, SASEGT. CDR3 nucleotide sequence: TGTGCCAGCAGTGAAGGGGAAAGCTTACCGGCTTTCTTT. Its protein product is CASSEGESLPAFF.

This clonotype was seen repeatedly, ten times or more. Here the CDR3 reads CASSYPSGGARNYGYTF. The DNA of the CDR3 is TGTGCCAGCAGTTACCCCTCAGGGGGCGCGAGGAACTATGGCTACACCTTC. V and J are TRBV6-5 and TRBJ1-2, with 8 bases identical to TRBD1. V dropped 2 bases and J dropped 2; count of bases not matched to a gene: 10. Germline V gene sequence: CDR1 MNHEY, CDR2 SVGAGI. The CDR3 runs 17 residues.

The chain combines TRBV6-1 with TRBJ1-1, with TRBD1 matching over 11 bases. The germline V gene encodes CDR1 MNHNS and CDR2 SASEGT. The CDR3 extends over 14 amino acids. V dropped 10 bases and J dropped 4; count of bases not matched to a gene: 8. The CDR3 loop reads CATRLGTGGTEAFF. The CDR3 nucleotides are TGTGCCACCCGCCTGGGGACAGGGGGCACTGAAGCTTTCTTT.

A note on this clonotype: At one boundary the junction diverges from the germline segment, which might be a read error. V usage is TRBV28 and J usage is TRBJ2-2; TRBD2 matches 8 bases. CDR1 is MDHEN and CDR2 is SYDVKM in the germline V gene. The CDR3 is 17 residues long. CDR3 loop: CASSRRIGGAFTGDLFF. CDR3 DNA sequence: TGTGCCAGCAGCCGGAGGATCGGGGGGGCATTCACCGGGGATCTGTTTTTT.

This chain links TRBV12-3 or TRBV12-4 with TRBJ1-2; D not resolved. CDR3 length equals 14 residues. Trimming removed 5 bases from V and 4 bases from J, with 14 bases in between. The CDR3 DNA follows: TGTGCCAGCAGTCCCAACTACAGCCTCTATGGCTACACCTTC. Amino acid sequence: CASSPNYSLYGYTF.

The chain carries TRBV4-1 and TRBJ1-1, with 12 bases matching TRBD1. The V gene end was trimmed by 4 bases and the J gene end by 4 bases; junction bases not matched to a gene: 7. The germline V gene has CDR1 MGHRA and CDR2 YSYEKL. The length of the CDR3 is 16 residues. The CDR3 sequence is CASSPGQGAYGTEAFF. In nucleotides, the CDR3 is TGCGCCAGCAGCCCGGGACAGGGGGCTTACGGCACTGAAGCTTTCTTT.

This clonotype has a handful of counts. This chain joins TRBV5-1 and TRBJ1-1; TRBD1 matches 8 bases. The ends lost 3 bases at V and 4 bases at J; junction bases unmatched: 8. Germline assignment: CDR1 SGHRS and CDR2 YFSETQ. This CDR3 has 15 amino acids. The CDR3 sequence is CASSSRQGPSTEAFF. The CDR3 DNA reads as TGCGCCAGCAGCTCGAGACAGGGGCCAAGCACTGAAGCTTTCTTT.

Many counts were recorded for this clonotype. The chain recombines TRBV12-3 or TRBV12-4 with TRBJ2-3; D is possibly TRBD1 (6 bases). The CDR3 sequence is 15 residues long. V was pared by 4 bases and J by 2 bases, with 13 bases between. In nucleotides, the CDR3 is TGTGCCAGCAGTTCGGGACATAGGAACACAGATACGCAGTATTTT. Residues: CASSSGHRNTDTQYF.

In its sample, this clonotype was seen many times. V is TRBV5-6 and J is TRBJ1-2; 8 positions match TRBD1. Germline V gene data show CDR1 as SGHDT and CDR2 as YYEEEE. This CDR3 contains 15 residues. The V segment lost 3 bases and the J segment 2 bases; nucleotides outside the gene matches: 6. The CDR3 loop reads CASSSLTGVNYGYTF. The CDR3 bases are TGTGCCAGCAGCTCCTTGACAGGGGTAAACTATGGCTACACCTTC.

This clonotype was recorded at least ten times. The chain uses TRBV20-1 and TRBJ2-7; 7 bases align to TRBD1. With V trimmed by 0 bases and J by 4 bases, 6 bases remained unmatched. The CDR3 covers 14 residues. Germline-derived CDR1 and CDR2 are DFQATT and SNEGSKA (reference sequence). DNA of the CDR3: TGCAGTGCTAGAGAAGGGACAGAATTTTACGAGCAGTACTTC. Its protein product is CSAREGTEFYEQYF.

This clonotype has ten or more counts. The chain carries TRBV7-9 and TRBJ1-3; D not resolved. Trimming cost V 2 bases and J 2 bases, with 4 bases left between them. This CDR3 comprises 13 residues. The germline V gene encodes CDR1 SEHNR and CDR2 FQNEAQ (reference sequence). Here the CDR3 reads CASSLLPGNTIYF. The CDR3 DNA follows: TGTGCCAGCAGCTTATTACCTGGAAACACCATATATTTT.

The chain employs TRBV12-3 or TRBV12-4 and TRBJ1-2, with 11 bases lining up with TRBD1. Germline trimming cut 4 bases from V and 7 bases from J; bases unmatched to any gene: 14. The CDR3 runs 17 residues. CDR3 bases: TGTGCCAGCAGTTCCCGGACAGGGGGCACCCCTAAGCTTGGCTACACCTTC. Translating it yields CASSSRTGGTPKLGYTF.

The chain uses TRBV2 and TRBJ2-7; D may be TRBD1 (6 bases). The CDR3 runs 13 residues. V lost 7 bases to trimming and J lost 2 bases, with 12 bases between them. Germline lookup yields CDR1 SNHLY and CDR2 FYNNEI. CDR3 bases: TGTGCCAGCACTGGGGACACCACCTACGAGCAGTACTTC. Its translation is CASTGDTTYEQYF.